A single TCR beta chain is shown here with its context. The antigen is not known. These data come from a study of shared clonotypes between healthy human individuals. Findings and limits, study-wide: Sharing across four donors was highest in naive CD4 (around 5%) and lowest in memory CD8 (around 0.4%). Relative to memory subsets, naive subsets generally showed larger estimated richness. Few donors limited the genetic and exposure-history diversity represented.

How the authors handled the data: ImmunoSEQ output lacked quality scores and full-length reads, limiting matched filtering. Here immunoSEQ multiplex PCR was the method, and the copy in TCRdb shows in-frame clones only, minus some. D and trimming were read from the DNA, whereas the V and J calls and clone size are those reported in that table. Among about 2 million clones listed, over 85% were seen once. Per the germline V gene, CDR1 is MDHEN and CDR2 is SYDVKM. Trimming at V came to 1 base and at J to 6 bases, leaving 11 bases not matched to a gene. CDR3 size: 16 residues. The rearrangement links TRBV28 to TRBJ2-7; 8 bases match TRBD1. This sequence was found in a man aged 18 to 35 in good health. Sequencing input: naive CD4+ T cells sorted from blood. Subset here: CD45RA+ positively selected. The CDR3 coding sequence is TGTGCCAGCAGTTTATCCGGGACAGGACCTCATCGCGAGCAGTACTTC. Amino acids: CASSLSGTGPHREQYF.